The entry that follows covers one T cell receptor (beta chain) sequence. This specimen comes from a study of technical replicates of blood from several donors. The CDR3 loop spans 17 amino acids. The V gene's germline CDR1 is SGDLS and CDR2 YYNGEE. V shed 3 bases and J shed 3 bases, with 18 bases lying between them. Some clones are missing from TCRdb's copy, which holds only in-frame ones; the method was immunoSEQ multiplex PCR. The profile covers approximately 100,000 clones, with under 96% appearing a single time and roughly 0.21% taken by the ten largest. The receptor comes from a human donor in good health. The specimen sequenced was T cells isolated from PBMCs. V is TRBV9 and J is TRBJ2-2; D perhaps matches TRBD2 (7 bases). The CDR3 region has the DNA TGTGCCAGCAGCGAGGCGGATGGGGGGGCAGACACCGGGGAGCTGTTTTTT. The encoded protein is CASSEADGGADTGELFF.